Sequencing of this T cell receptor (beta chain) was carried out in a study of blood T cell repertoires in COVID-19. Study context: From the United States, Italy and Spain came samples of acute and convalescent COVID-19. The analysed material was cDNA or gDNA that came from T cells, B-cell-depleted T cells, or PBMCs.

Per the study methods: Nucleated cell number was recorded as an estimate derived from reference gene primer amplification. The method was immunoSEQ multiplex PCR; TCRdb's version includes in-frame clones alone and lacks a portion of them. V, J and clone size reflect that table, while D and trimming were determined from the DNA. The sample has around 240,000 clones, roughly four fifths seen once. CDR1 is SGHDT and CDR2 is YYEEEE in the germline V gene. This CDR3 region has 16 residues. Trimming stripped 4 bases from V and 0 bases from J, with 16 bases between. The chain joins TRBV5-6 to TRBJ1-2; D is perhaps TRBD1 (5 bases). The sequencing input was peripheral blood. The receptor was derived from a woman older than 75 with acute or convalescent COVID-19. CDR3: CASSPVDDSPNYGYTF. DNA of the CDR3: TGTGCCAGCAGCCCTGTTGACGACAGTCCTAACTATGGCTACACCTTC.